This T cell receptor beta chain derives from a study of T cell clonality in common variable immunodeficiency. Study-wide results and limits: Patient heterogeneity in the CVID cohort limited correlations between repertoire features and clinical complications.

Trimming removed 2 bases at V and 0 bases at J, with 14 bases between. This CDR3 region has 17 residues. The germline V gene encodes CDR1 MDHEN and CDR2 SYDVKM. Repertoires were generated with immunoSEQ multiplex PCR, while TCRdb's copy carries only in-frame clones and drops some. The record shows about 66,000 clones for this sample, with no singletons present. This clone was recorded many times. Its antigen is undetermined. The CDR3 is cut off 3 residues early in the read; its end comes from the germline J gene. Sequencing was carried out using peripheral blood mononuclear cells. The rearrangement links TRBV28 to TRBJ1-5, with D perhaps TRBD1 (5 bases). The receptor was derived from a person aged 18 to 70 in good health. CDR3 DNA, as far as it was read: TGTGCCAGCAGTTTAATTTCGGACACCTATAGCAATCAGCCC. Translated: CASSLISDTYSNQP. The full CDR3 is CASSLISDTYSNQPQHF.